The 22 T cell receptor beta chains below all came from one sample that was sequenced in a study of shared clonotypes between healthy human individuals. It was CD45RO-negative cells, positively selected for CCR7, that made up naive CD8 cells, with terminally differentiated effector memory CD45RA+ cells excluded. Data came from immunoSEQ multiplex PCR; TCRdb stores just in-frame clones and leaves some out. Of around 2,000,000 clones listed, about 94% are singletons. The source material was naive CD8+ T cells sorted from blood. The source of these receptors is a man younger than 35 in good health.

J is TRBJ2-7 and V is TRBV10-1; the match to TRBD2 covers 7 bases. The germline V gene has CDR1 WNHNN and CDR2 SYGVQD (reference sequence). The CDR3 is 14 amino acids. The trim removed 0 bases at V and 5 bases at J, leaving 4 bases unmatched. CDR3 DNA: TGCGCCAGCAGTGAGTCGGGCGGGAGTCACGAGCAGTACTTC. Translated: CASSESGGSHEQYF.

This chain joins TRBV28 and TRBJ2-2; D not resolved. V gave up 6 bases and J gave up 6 bases, with 8 bases separating them. Looked up from germline, CDR1 is MDHEN and CDR2 is SYDVKM. There are 12 residues in the CDR3. The CDR3 DNA reads as TGTGCCAGCAGCTCCCCGCCCGGGGAGCTGTTTTTT. Its protein product is CASSSPPGELFF.

The V and J genes are TRBV7-6 and TRBJ2-7; 9 bases align to TRBD2. The CDR3 sequence is 15 residues long. After removal of 4 bases from V and 6 bases from J, the junction contained 10 bases not matched to a gene. Germline-derived CDR1 and CDR2 are SGHVS and FNYEAQ. This CDR3 is CASSSNSGRRSEQYF. In nucleotides, the CDR3 is TGTGCCAGCAGCTCCAATAGCGGGAGACGCTCCGAGCAGTACTTC.

The chain employs TRBV5-5 and TRBJ2-7, with D unclear. This CDR3 is built from 13 residues. From germline, CDR1 is SGHKS and CDR2 YYEKEE (reference sequence). Trimming left V 1 base short and J 7 bases short, with 12 bases between. The CDR3 is CASSLPPWEEQYF. The CDR3 bases are TGTGCCAGCAGCTTGCCGCCATGGGAAGAGCAGTACTTC.

The rearrangement links TRBV10-1 to TRBJ2-7; D unclear. This CDR3 region has 14 residues. The germline CDR1 and CDR2 sequences are WNHNN and SYGVQD (reference sequence). Trimming left V 0 bases short and J 5 bases short, with 11 bases between. This CDR3 reads CASSESNGRDEQYF. The CDR3 DNA sequence: TGCGCCAGCAGTGAGTCGAATGGAAGAGACGAGCAGTACTTC.

The chain has TRBV6-6 and TRBJ2-1; possible D gene TRBD1, 6 bases. Trimming removed 5 bases from V and 6 bases from J, with 17 bases in between. This CDR3 contains 15 residues. Germline V gene data show CDR1 as MNHNY and CDR2 as SVGAGI (reference sequence). The CDR3 DNA reads as TGTGCCAGCAGTCAAAGGGACACCCTAGCCAATGAGCAGTTCTTC. Translating gives CASSQRDTLANEQFF.

CDR3 sequence: CASSLPGDHTDTQYF. The CDR3 DNA sequence: TGTGCCAGCAGCTTACCAGGGGACCACACAGATACGCAGTATTTT. V gene TRBV7-9 combines with J gene TRBJ2-3; possible D gene TRBD1, 6 bases. This CDR3 has 15 amino acids. Between the trimmed V and J ends, which lost 2 bases and 2 bases, there was a span of 11 bases. Germline V gene sequence: CDR1 SEHNR, CDR2 FQNEAQ (reference sequence).

V usage is TRBV2 and J usage is TRBJ2-7; 9 positions match TRBD2. CDR3 length equals 15 residues. Germline V gene data show CDR1 as SNHLY and CDR2 as FYNNEI. V gave up 5 bases and J gave up 5 bases; unmatched junction bases: 10. CDR3 sequence (DNA): TGTGCCAGCAGTAGGGCGGCGGGAGGGCCCCACGAGCAGTACTTC. Residues: CASSRAAGGPHEQYF.

This chain joins TRBV5-4 and TRBJ1-4; no definite D call. Trimming removed 0 bases from V and 0 bases from J, with 6 bases in between. This CDR3 has 15 amino acids. The V gene's germline CDR1 is SGHNT and CDR2 YYREEE (reference sequence). For the CDR3, the DNA is TGTGCCAGCAGCTTGGGGGCGGCAACTAATGAAAAACTGTTTTTT. It yields the protein CASSLGAATNEKLFF.

The rearrangement links TRBV5-5 to TRBJ2-7; 7 bases fit TRBD1. The length of the CDR3 is 17 residues. Unmatched junction bases numbered 16, after V lost 5 bases and J lost 2 bases. Per germline, CDR1 SGHKS and CDR2 YYEKEE (reference sequence). The CDR3, as DNA: TGTGCCAGCAGTTTGAAACCGCCGGGACAGCTAGCCTACGAGCAGTACTTC. This codes for CASSLKPPGQLAYEQYF.

This chain joins TRBV2 and TRBJ2-2; no firm D call. The V end lost 6 bases, the J end lost 3 bases, and 11 bases lay between the germline ends. The CDR3 has 14 residues. CDR1 SNHLY and CDR2 FYNNEI come from the germline V gene. CDR3 sequence reads: CASSLQPDTGELFF. CDR3 bases: TGTGCCAGCAGCCTACAGCCGGACACCGGGGAGCTGTTTTTT.

The chain has TRBV6-5 and TRBJ2-3, with no clear D. The germline V gene encodes CDR1 MNHEY and CDR2 SVGAGI. This CDR3 comprises 16 residues. V lost 0 bases, J lost 0 bases, and 10 bases lay in between. The CDR3: CASSYSIDTSTDTQYF. The DNA of the CDR3 is TGTGCCAGCAGTTACTCGATAGATACTAGCACAGATACGCAGTATTTT.

About this clone: The sample holds other DNA sequences that translate to the same CDR3. The J gene is TRBJ2-7, the V gene TRBV7-2; the D gene could be TRBD1 or TRBD2 (6 bases each). The CDR3 is 14 residues long. CDR1 and CDR2 (germline): SGHTA, FQGNSA. Between the trimmed V and J ends, which lost 1 base and 5 bases, there was a span of 12 bases. DNA for the CDR3: TGTGCCAGCAGCTTAGATGGGGGGCTAAACGAGCAGTACTTC. Protein product: CASSLDGGLNEQYF. The complete variable domain, with remaining parts taken from reference TRBV7-2 and TRBJ2-7, reads GAGVSQSPSNKVTEKGKDVELRCDPISGHTALYWYRQSLGQGLEFLIYFQGNSAPDKSGLPSDRFSAERTGGSVSTLTIQRTQQEDSAVYLCASSLDGGLNEQYFGPGTRLTVT.

The chain uses TRBV4-2 and TRBJ2-3; TRBD1 is a possible D gene (6 bases). V gave up 4 bases and J gave up 6 bases, with 17 bases separating them. Germline CDR1 LGHNA, CDR2 YNFKEQ. The CDR3 spans 15 residues. CDR3 sequence: CASSPKTEGVDTQYF. The CDR3 region has the DNA TGTGCCAGCAGCCCCAAAACTGAGGGGGTGGATACGCAGTATTTT.

Worth noting for this clone: The same CDR3 can be traced to other DNA sequences in this sample. The chain uses TRBV4-2 and TRBJ1-1; possible D gene TRBD1, 6 bases. V gave up 4 bases and J gave up 4 bases, with 16 bases separating them. The germline V gene encodes CDR1 LGHNA and CDR2 YNFKEQ. This CDR3 spans 15 amino acids. CDR3 sequence reads: CASSLKQGLGTEAFF. In nucleotides, the CDR3 is TGTGCCAGCAGCCTAAAGCAGGGGTTAGGCACTGAAGCTTTCTTT.

The V and J genes are TRBV19 and TRBJ1-1; no clear D. The CDR3 length is 13 residues. Per germline, CDR1 LNHDA and CDR2 SQIVND (reference sequence). V lost 1 base and J lost 3, with 6 bases in between. The CDR3 region has the DNA TGTGCCAGTAGTATAGGGATTGACACTGAAGCTTTCTTT. Translated, it gives CASSIGIDTEAFF.

A remark on this clone: The same CDR3 also results from other DNA sequences found in this sample. This rearrangement joins TRBV27 to TRBJ2-7; D is possibly TRBD2 (5 bases). The CDR3 has 13 amino acids. V was pared by 2 bases and J by 3 bases, with 8 bases between. The V gene's germline CDR1 is MNHEY and CDR2 SMNVEV (reference sequence). The CDR3 here is CASSLGGGYEQYF. The DNA of the CDR3 is TGTGCCAGCAGTTTAGGAGGCGGCTACGAGCAGTACTTC.

The chain recombines TRBV2 with TRBJ1-1, with D uncertain. This CDR3 region has 11 residues. V lost 6 bases to trimming and J lost 6 bases, with 8 bases between them. The germline CDR1 and CDR2 sequences are SNHLY and FYNNEI. The CDR3 protein is CASRKGPEAFF. The CDR3 coding sequence is TGTGCCAGCAGGAAGGGCCCTGAAGCTTTCTTT.

In its sample, this clone was seen once. V and J are TRBV19 and TRBJ1-1; D is undetermined. Trimming took 6 bases from V and 3 from J, leaving 20 bases between them. The CDR3 is 16 amino acids. CDR1 LNHDA and CDR2 SQIVND come from the germline V gene (reference sequence). This chain's CDR3 is CASSQYVSAPYTEAFF. CDR3 DNA sequence: TGTGCCAGTAGCCAGTATGTCTCAGCCCCCTACACTGAAGCTTTCTTT. The complete variable domain, with remaining parts taken from reference TRBV19 and TRBJ1-1, reads DGGITQSPKYLFRKEGQNVTLSCEQNLNHDAMYWYRQDPGQGLRLIYYSQIVNDFQKGDIAEGYSVSREKKESFPLTVTSAQKNPTAFYLCASSQYVSAPYTEAFFGQGTRLTVV.

The genes are TRBV6-5 and TRBJ2-1; D is possibly TRBD1 or TRBD2 (5 bases each). CDR1 MNHEY and CDR2 SVGAGI come from the germline V gene. The CDR3 totals 16 residues. Trimming removed 0 bases at V and 4 bases at J, with 13 bases between. The CDR3, as DNA: TGTGCCAGCAGTTACTCGGGGGAAGTGGTATACAATGAGCAGTTCTTC. It codes for CASSYSGEVVYNEQFF.

The gene calls are TRBV11-2 and TRBJ2-3, with TRBD2 identical over 8 bases. Germline V gene lookup returns CDR1 SGHAT and CDR2 FQNNGV. This CDR3 contains 12 residues. V trimming: 1 base; J trimming: 10 bases; junction bases outside the gene matches: 1. The CDR3 DNA follows: TGTGCCAGCAGCTTAGCGGGAGGGCCGCAGTATTTT. This codes for CASSLAGGPQYF.

This sequence joins TRBV30 and TRBJ2-5; D is unclear. The J call is in doubt because the DNA end fits TRBJ2-7 better. Germline-derived CDR1 and CDR2 are GTSNPN and SVGIG (reference sequence). The CDR3 has 12 residues. CDR3 residues: CAWSLGTYEQYF. The CDR3 bases are TGTGCCTGGAGTCTAGGGACCTACGAGCAGTACTTC.